The present entry profiles one T cell receptor (beta chain) with its context. No cognate antigen has been identified for it. Qualities for individual bases were not recorded, and no much larger clone is one base off. The immunoSEQ Assay, a bias-controlled multiplex PCR, was used to amplify TCRbeta CDR3 regions from genomic DNA. On the authors' methods: The number of nucleated cells in each sample was estimated by amplification of reference gene primers within the assay. To quantify the absolute abundance of each unique TCRbeta CDR3 rearrangement, sequence reads were collapsed and filtered. For each sample, productive Simpson clonality was calculated as the square root of Simpson's diversity index over productive rearrangements. In TCRdb, the immuneACCESS table is reduced to in-frame sequences with V and J assigned. These tables do not hold every clone; where another copy was compared, an unresolved V gene accounts for under half, and the others remain unexplained. The D gene and trimming were derived from the DNA, and the V and J assignments and clone size from that table. The sample data list approximately 240,000 clones, and 75% to 85% of these were observed just once. More than 5.5% of the sample is in the top ten clones.

These data are taken from a study of blood T cell repertoires in COVID-19 (TCRdb year 2020). Study-wide context: Collaborator samples came from the United States, Italy and Spain and covered acute and convalescent phases of COVID-19. The material from the prospective study consisted of cDNA or gDNA derived from T cells, B-cell-depleted T cells, or PBMCs. The sample metadata nearly always contained a de-identified subject ID, COVID-19 status, age in years and sex. Samples came from the ongoing ImmuneRACE study (first 160 participants) plus 1,254 subjects from 6 global collaborators. Subjects who had been exposed to COVID-19, were actively infected with it, or had recovered from it provided the deeply sampled blood TCRbeta repertoires that made up the dataset. HLA class I and class II types, where available, came from metadata supplied by the sample provider rather than from assay-based typing. The repertoires were released in a freely available public database meant as a resource for research on the immune response to SARS-CoV-2.

What the authors observed across the whole study: How much clinical and demographic metadata was included differed by source and by participant, and the metadata was provided uncurated.

The collaborating institutions used their own protocols to collect whole blood in K2EDTA tubes. Collaborator samples were shipped for TCRbeta analysis as frozen whole blood, isolated PBMCs, or DNA extracted from either sample type. V loses 5 bases of germline sequence and J loses 7 bases, and the interval between the two ends is 18 bases. The CDR3 starts with the cysteine, ends with the phenylalanine, and has 14 residues. Kept here is only the CDR3 DNA, which spans 42 bases and is read in frame from base 1. The germline V gene gives CDR1 as MNHNS and CDR2 as SASEGT. The chain links TRBV6-1 with TRBJ2-7; the D segment cannot be called with confidence. Specimen: peripheral blood. The receptor's source is a human donor in a cohort sampled during active COVID-19. The sequence in DNA is TGTGCCAGCAGTCTCAGCGTTATCGTGGCGGAGCAGTACTTC. The encoded protein is CASSLSVIVAEQYF.